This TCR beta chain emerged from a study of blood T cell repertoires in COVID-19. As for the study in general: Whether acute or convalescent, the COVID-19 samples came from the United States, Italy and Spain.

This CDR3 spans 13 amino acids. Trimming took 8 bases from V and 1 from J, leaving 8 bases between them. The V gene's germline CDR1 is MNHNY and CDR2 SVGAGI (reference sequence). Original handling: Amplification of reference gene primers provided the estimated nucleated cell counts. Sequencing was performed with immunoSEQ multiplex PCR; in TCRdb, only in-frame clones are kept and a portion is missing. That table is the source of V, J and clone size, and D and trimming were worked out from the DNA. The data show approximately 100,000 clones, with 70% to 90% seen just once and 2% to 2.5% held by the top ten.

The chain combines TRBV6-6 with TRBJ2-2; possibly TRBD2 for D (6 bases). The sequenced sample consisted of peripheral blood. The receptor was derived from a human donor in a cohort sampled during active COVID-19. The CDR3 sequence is CASRELNTGELFF. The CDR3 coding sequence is TGTGCCAGCCGGGAGCTGAACACCGGGGAGCTGTTTTTT.